Shown below are 22 T cell receptor beta chains from a single sample sequenced in a study of blood T cell repertoires in COVID-19. Here immunoSEQ multiplex PCR was the method, and the copy in TCRdb shows in-frame clones only, minus some. Here the sample spans some 310,000 clones, roughly 86% being singletons. Sequencing used PBMCs or T cells enriched from blood (not recorded which). These receptors were obtained from a woman aged 25-40 years who had recovered from COVID-19.

V is TRBV5-1 and J is TRBJ1-4, with 7 bases identical to TRBD1. J lost 7 bases, V lost 1 base, and 4 bases had no gene match. Germline values: CDR1 SGHRS, CDR2 YFSETQ. CDR3 size: 14 residues. The CDR3 DNA reads as TGCGCCAGCAGCTTGCGGGACAGAAGTGAAAAACTGTTTTTT. Residues: CASSLRDRSEKLFF.

The chain carries TRBV6-4 and TRBJ2-1; TRBD2 matches 12 bases. In germline, CDR1 is MRHNA, CDR2 SNTAGT. The junction had 11 bases not matched to a gene; V was cut back by 4 bases and J by 4 bases. This CDR3 has 18 residues. The CDR3 DNA reads TGTGCCAGCAGTGCAAGAGGGCTAGCGGGAGGGCGGTACAATGAGCAGTTCTTC. This sequence encodes CASSARGLAGGRYNEQFF.

This sequence joins TRBV29-1 and TRBJ1-1; 7 bases map to TRBD1. Losses at the gene ends were 0 bases for V and 6 bases for J; bases not matched to a gene: 16. CDR1 is SQVTM, CDR2 ANQGSEA, per germline. The CDR3 covers 17 residues. The CDR3 is CSVEDQGTVRSIPEAFF. CDR3 in DNA: TGCAGCGTTGAAGACCAGGGGACAGTTAGAAGTATCCCTGAAGCTTTCTTT.

This clone occurred many times. J is TRBJ2-2 and V is TRBV21-1; TRBD1 reflects the table's D call only, with no check against the DNA. TRBV21-1 is termed a pseudogene. The CDR3 runs 16 residues. Here the CDR3 reads CASSTTLDRRTGELFF. In DNA, the CDR3 is TGTGCCAGCAGCACAACGTTAGACAGGAGGACCGGGGAGCTGTTTTTT.

The CDR3 protein is CASSESDRVVGYTF. CDR3 in DNA: TGTGCCAGTAGTGAATCGGACAGGGTGGTCGGCTACACCTTC. V and J are TRBV19 and TRBJ1-2; 8 nucleotides line up with TRBD1. Germline assignment: CDR1 LNHDA and CDR2 SQIVND (reference sequence). J was trimmed by 8 bases and V by 5 bases; bases with no gene match: 10. This CDR3 contains 14 residues.

This rearrangement joins TRBV28 to TRBJ1-1; TRBD1 agrees at 8 bases. The CDR3 is 17 amino acids. The V gene's germline CDR1 is MDHEN and CDR2 SYDVKM. V gave up 0 bases and J gave up 3 bases; unmatched junction bases: 9. Here the CDR3 reads CASSLWGPGQGDTEAFF. Written as DNA, the CDR3 is TGTGCCAGCAGTTTATGGGGGCCCGGACAGGGAGACACTGAAGCTTTCTTT.

V and J are TRBV28 and TRBJ2-7; D call uncertain. Looked up from germline, CDR1 is MDHEN and CDR2 is SYDVKM. The CDR3 covers 15 residues. The V end was cut by 3 bases, the J end by 0 bases, with 12 bases between. The CDR3 DNA reads as TGTGCCAGCAGTTTCATCGGTTCGAGCTCCTACGAGCAGTACTTC. Encoded protein: CASSFIGSSSYEQYF.

This clone was detected a few times. CDR3 nucleotide sequence: TGTGCCAGCAGCCCATATGGACTAGCGGGACGGGAGACCCAGTACTTC. This codes for CASSPYGLAGRETQYF. This chain joins TRBV7-8 and TRBJ2-5, with 12 bases that match TRBD2. This CDR3 is built from 16 residues. Germline CDR1 and CDR2: SGHVS and FQNEAQ. V lost 5 bases, J lost 5 bases, and 9 bases stayed unmatched.

This rearrangement joins TRBV7-9 to TRBJ1-5; TRBD1 matches at 7 bases. The trim removed 4 bases at V and 4 bases at J, leaving 10 bases unmatched. The CDR3 is 16 residues long. Germline assignment: CDR1 SEHNR and CDR2 FQNEAQ (reference sequence). CDR3 in amino acids: CASSSSTGPGNQPQHF. The CDR3 DNA sequence: TGTGCCAGCAGCTCCTCGACAGGGCCGGGTAATCAGCCCCAGCATTTT.

The chain couples TRBV6-5 to TRBJ2-1; 10 bases line up with TRBD2. This CDR3 has 14 residues. The V gene's germline CDR1 is MNHEY and CDR2 SVGAGI. With V trimmed by 6 bases and J by 8 bases, 7 bases remained unmatched. DNA of the CDR3: TGTGCCAGCAGAAAGCGGGAGGGCCGCTATGAGCAGTTCTTC. Protein product: CASRKREGRYEQFF.

The chain's CDR3 is CASRGLAGVVGEQYF. The CDR3 region has the DNA TGTGCCAGCAGGGGACTAGCGGGAGTGGTGGGGGAGCAGTACTTC. The J gene is TRBJ2-7, the V gene TRBV7-9, with 14 nucleotides matching TRBD2. This CDR3 is 15 amino acids long. The germline V gene has CDR1 SEHNR and CDR2 FQNEAQ (reference sequence). V shed 6 bases, J shed 7 bases, and the junction held 8 bases outside the gene matches.

This clone was seen a single time. The V and J genes are TRBV9 and TRBJ2-7, with 11 bases that match TRBD2. Germline CDR1 is SGDLS and CDR2 is YYNGEE. V shed 7 bases and J 7 bases; nucleotides not matched to a gene: 4. The CDR3 is 12 residues long. CDR3 nucleotides: TGTGCCAGCGGGAGACTAGCGGGGGAGCAGTACTTC. Its translation is CASGRLAGEQYF.

The chain couples TRBV2 to TRBJ1-3; tentatively, D is TRBD1 (6 bases). Trimming took off 4 bases at V and 7 bases at J, with 11 bases between the two ends. This CDR3 is built from 13 residues. Germline lookup yields CDR1 SNHLY and CDR2 FYNNEI. CDR3 sequence reads: CASSVQGVNTIYF. The CDR3 DNA reads TGTGCCAGCAGTGTACAGGGAGTTAACACCATATATTTT.

This chain joins TRBV6-1 and TRBJ1-2; D gene unclear. V lost 5 bases, J lost 7 bases, and 8 bases lay in between. This CDR3 has 11 amino acids. Germline lookup yields CDR1 MNHNS and CDR2 SASEGT. The CDR3 nucleotides read TGTGCCAGCAGTTTAACGGGTGGCTACACCTTC. It specifies CASSLTGGYTF.

The V call is TRBV6-5, the J call TRBJ1-4; 8 bases are shared with TRBD1. V was pared by 5 bases and J by 8 bases, with 10 bases of the junction left unmatched. The germline CDR1 and CDR2 sequences are MNHEY and SVGAGI. The CDR3 sequence is 15 residues long. CDR3 residues: CASSLRTGPGEKLFF. The CDR3 coding sequence is TGTGCCAGCAGTCTCCGGACAGGGCCGGGAGAAAAACTGTTTTTT.

This rearrangement joins TRBV9 to TRBJ2-2; D not resolved. This CDR3 contains 16 residues. Deletions cut 1 base from V and 1 base from J, with 11 bases between. The germline CDR1 and CDR2 sequences are SGDLS and YYNGEE. In DNA, the CDR3 is TGTGCCAGCAGCGTATATAACAGACGGAACACCGGGGAGCTGTTTTTT. It translates to CASSVYNRRNTGELFF.

A word on this clone: Other DNA sequences within the sample encode an identical CDR3. The J gene is TRBJ1-4, the V gene TRBV28; D is perhaps TRBD1 (5 bases). Deletions cut 3 bases from V and 6 bases from J, with 8 bases between. Germline values: CDR1 MDHEN, CDR2 SYDVKM. The CDR3 spans 13 residues. The CDR3 DNA sequence: TGTGCCAGCAGTTTCCGGGGGGATGAAAAACTGTTTTTT. Its translation is CASSFRGDEKLFF.

This clone was seen more than once but under ten times. The V call is TRBV1, the J call TRBJ2-3; the DNA was not used to check the table's D call, TRBD2. TRBV1 counts as a pseudogene. The CDR3 runs 16 residues. CDR3 nucleotide sequence: TGCACCAGCAGCCAAGATCGGGTAGCGCGCACAGATACGCAGTATTTT. This gives the protein CTSSQDRVARTDTQYF.

The chain links TRBV10-3 to TRBJ2-2; the match to TRBD2 covers 7 bases. This CDR3 is built from 15 residues. CDR1 and CDR2 from the germline V gene are ENHRY and SYGVKD. The J segment lost 4 bases and the V segment lost 3 bases, leaving 5 bases of the junction unmatched. The CDR3 sequence is CAISDRGSGTGELFF. The CDR3 nucleotides read TGTGCCATCAGTGATCGCGGGAGTGGCACCGGGGAGCTGTTTTTT.

The genes are TRBV28 and TRBJ2-1, with 10 bases that match TRBD2. Per germline, CDR1 MDHEN and CDR2 SYDVKM. There are 16 residues in the CDR3. The V segment lost 4 bases and the J segment 9 bases; nucleotides outside the gene matches: 12. For the CDR3, the DNA is TGTGCCAGCAGTTCGTATAGCGGGAGGTCCGGGTTTGAGCAGTTCTTC. It is translated as CASSSYSGRSGFEQFF.

The gene calls are TRBV4-1 and TRBJ2-7; perhaps TRBD2 as D (5 bases). The germline V and J ends were trimmed by 0 bases and 3 bases, with 21 bases remaining between them. Looked up from germline, CDR1 is MGHRA and CDR2 is YSYEKL. The CDR3 spans 18 residues. CDR3 in DNA: TGCGCCAGCAGCCAAGATTATAAGCGGCCTTTAGGATTCTACGAGCAGTACTTC. As protein: CASSQDYKRPLGFYEQYF.

The rearrangement links TRBV7-2 to TRBJ2-1, with a tentative D call TRBD2 (6 bases). Germline assignment: CDR1 SGHTA and CDR2 FQGNSA. The CDR3 sequence is 16 residues long. Trimming took 1 base from V and 1 from J, leaving 11 bases between them. The DNA for the CDR3 is TGTGCCAGCAGCTTAGATGGGGACTCATCCTACAATGAGCAGTTCTTC. The encoded protein is CASSLDGDSSYNEQFF.